This T cell receptor beta chain came from a study of T-cell memory formation after mild COVID-19 (dated by TCRdb to the early 2020s). Background for the entire study: Most TCR sequence clusters were specific to one of the two donors. The cohort comprised two young, previously healthy adult volunteers, one female and one male. In two donors, T-cell clones that expanded and contracted after mild COVID-19 were tracked by sequencing TCRalpha and TCRbeta repertoires over time. What the research found in general, with its limitations: The second-wave clones that peaked on day 37 were not confirmed to be SARS-CoV-2 specific. Contracting CD4+ clones were found mainly in CM and EM memory subsets, while CD8+ clones were enriched in EMRA. Some responding clones were detected in pre-infection memory, suggesting pre-existing cross-reactive memory T cells joined the SARS-CoV-2 response. Clones contracting from day 15 to 85 had balanced CD4/CD8 phenotypes, while a second wave expanding from day 15 to 37 was biased towards CD4+. Only a couple of mild cases were covered in the study, and larger cohorts including severe cases with pre-infection samples were considered necessary.

On this clonotype: Its specific antigen is unknown. Within one base of it there is no much larger clone, and no base qualities were kept.

V loses 0 bases of germline sequence and J loses 0 bases, and the interval between the two ends is 7 bases. The germline V gene supplies CDR1 SGHRS and CDR2 YFSETQ. There are 14 amino acids in the CDR3, from cysteine to phenylalanine inclusive. This entry keeps only the CDR3 DNA: 42 bases, framed from base 1. Sequenced using an Illumina NovaSeq 6000. TCRalpha and TCRbeta cDNA libraries were constructed by 5'RACE with constant-segment primers, with sample barcodes and unique molecular identifiers being introduced. RNA was extracted from every sample with Trizol reagent. Library amplification was performed in two PCR steps, and a second sample barcode and Illumina TruSeq adapters were introduced in the second step. Sequencing of the libraries was done on an Illumina NovaSeq, producing 2 x 150 bp paired-end reads. The authors' pipeline ran thus. The reads were demultiplexed and collapsed into UMI-guided consensus sequences using migec v1.2.7. Using mixcr v2.1.11, UMI consensuses were aligned to TRA and TRB V and J templates and then assembled into clonotypes. Expanded or contracted clonotypes were those called significant by both edgeR and NoisET, with noise models trained on biological replicates. For edgeR calls, a false discovery rate-adjusted p below 0.01 and a log2 fold-change threshold of 1 were applied. PCA with hierarchical clustering of max-normalized trajectories of the 1000 most abundant clonotypes was used as exploratory dynamics analysis. Separately sequenced CD4+ and CD8+ repertoires were used to assign the CD4 or CD8 phenotype of responding clones. TCRdb's own reprocessing of the public reads used fastp at Q25 and MiXCR and kept productive beta chains. Rows matching on CDR3 protein sequence are summarized as one entry with the most common DNA and genes. TCRdb, rather than the study authors, made the V and J calls. This sample comprises hundreds of thousands of distinct CDR3 sequences, 20% of them detected only once. The ten largest clonotypes hold approximately 12% of the sample.

Ficoll-Paque density gradient centrifugation was used to isolate PBMCs. Sequencing was done on a sample of PBMCs or a T cell subset sorted from them (not recorded which). The receptor comes from an adult woman who had mild COVID-19 (a few samples of this study predate the infection). The sample titles of this study are shuffled in the database, so cell type and time point are left out; the donor was told from shared clones. The chain links TRBV5-1 with TRBJ2-7; the D gene is unclear. The nucleotide sequence is TGCGCCAGCAGCTTGGATGGCCACTCCTACGAGCAGTACTTC. Its translation is CASSLDGHSYEQYF.